This T cell receptor (beta chain) was sequenced in a study of blood T cell repertoires in COVID-19. Overall study: Both acute and convalescent COVID-19 samples were obtained from the United States, Italy and Spain.

Original methodology: Amplification of reference gene primers was used by the study to estimate nucleated cell counts. This table comes from immunoSEQ multiplex PCR, and its TCRdb copy is limited to in-frame clones, with some not included. That table supplies the V and J calls and clone size; D and trimming were determined from the DNA. The table shows 94,000 or so clones, with just over 85% occurring only once. Per the germline V gene, CDR1 is DFQATT and CDR2 is SNEGSKA (reference sequence). The CDR3 is made up of 14 amino acids. V was clipped by 3 bases and J by 6 bases; unmatched bases: 7. The chain recombines TRBV20-1 with TRBJ2-1; 8 nucleotides agree with TRBD2. The origin of this receptor is a woman aged 70 to 79 with acute or convalescent COVID-19. Sequences were obtained from peripheral blood. CDR3 nucleotides: TGCAGTGCTAGTAGGGCGGGAGGCCTCAATGAGCAGTTCTTC. It yields the protein CSASRAGGLNEQFF.